Listed below are T cell receptor beta chains from one sample, sequenced in a study of T-cell memory formation after mild COVID-19. MiXCR, applied by TCRdb to the 5' RACE reads, yields one record per CDR3 protein. The sample contains fewer than 600,000 distinct CDR3 sequences, about 20% of which appear only once. The sequenced sample consisted of PBMCs or a T cell subset sorted from them (not recorded which). The receptor source for this set is an adult woman who had mild COVID-19 (a few samples of this study predate the infection). Cell type and time point are not known. The conserved cysteine and the conserved F or W are not part of the CDR3 here. A D gene is named only where the DNA matches it firmly. A row's size may be missing; if present it is once, few, many or a size class.

-	-	TRBV6-5	TRBJ2-2	ATPDTGELF
-	TRBD2	TRBV20-1	TRBJ2-3	SARDPTSGGALDTQY
many	TRBD2	TRBV11-2	TRBJ2-1	ASSLDPPTSGPYNEQF
-	-	TRBV3-1	TRBJ2-7	ASSLWDRGEQY
many	-	TRBV7-9	TRBJ1-6	ASSLEQYNSPLH
few	-	TRBV5-4	TRBJ2-5	ASSPGFQGVQETQY
few	-	TRBV6-5	TRBJ2-7	ASSLRSPGTSYEQY
-	TRBD1	TRBV7-9	TRBJ2-7	ASSLAITGGTYEQY
few	TRBD2	TRBV11-2	TRBJ2-7	ASSLGGRAGEQY
few	-	TRBV24-1	TRBJ2-2	ATSEVATGELF
-	TRBD1	TRBV4-1	TRBJ1-5	ASSPQGQGDQPQH
few	-	TRBV20-1	TRBJ2-1	SARVGGRMPNEQF
few	-	TRBV4-3	TRBJ2-2	ASSHQWERASLGTGELF
few	-	TRBV5-5	TRBJ1-5	ASSLEDTVVFSQPQH
-	TRBD2	TRBV20-1	TRBJ2-3	SAIRSGSSTDTQY
few	-	TRBV5-1	TRBJ2-1	ASSSYGFNNEQF
many	TRBD1	TRBV12-3/TRBV12-4	TRBJ1-2	ASSSPGQGSYGYT
-	-	TRBV12-3/TRBV12-4	TRBJ2-4	ASSSHGPKNIQY
-	-	TRBV7-2	TRBJ1-5	ASSLVSGGDQPQH
-	TRBD1	TRBV7-2	TRBJ1-4	ASSFQGAIGEKLF
-	-	TRBV7-6	TRBJ2-1	ASSLVSGHYSGNEQF
-	-	TRBV5-1	TRBJ2-3	ASSPPPPDTQY
-	-	TRBV19	TRBJ1-1	ASRNLGIPNTEAF
few	TRBD1	TRBV4-1	TRBJ2-1	ASSPRDRGMREQF
many	TRBD1	TRBV23-1	TRBJ2-5	ASSRGDRGFQETQY
few	TRBD1	TRBV27	TRBJ2-7	ASILLTGGTYEQY
-	TRBD1	TRBV12-3/TRBV12-4	TRBJ2-2	VTGGDRANTGELF
many	-	TRBV12-3/TRBV12-4	TRBJ1-1	ASSGGAANTEAF
-	TRBD2	TRBV4-1	TRBJ2-1	ASSQEGASGGAVYNEQF
-	-	TRBV29-1	TRBJ1-1	SVAGNGGTEAF
-	TRBD1	TRBV10-3	TRBJ1-4	AISEQGGNEKLF
-	TRBD2	TRBV7-2	TRBJ2-5	ASSAVGGVSQETQY
few	TRBD2	TRBV7-2	TRBJ2-7	ASSLASGNAYEQY
-	-	TRBV7-8	TRBJ2-2	AGRTSPNTGELF
many	-	TRBV7-2	TRBJ2-7	ASSYFSRGLGSSYEQY
-	TRBD2	TRBV4-2	TRBJ2-2	ASSQDRSGSWAGELF
-	-	TRBV27	TRBJ2-5	ASSSYGSGETQY
-	TRBD2	TRBV29-1	TRBJ2-5	SGVTGGQETQY
-	TRBD1	TRBV7-9	TRBJ1-2	ASSLGDRGFYGYT
many	TRBD1	TRBV12-3/TRBV12-4	TRBJ1-5	ASSLDRRGLLLSPGQPQH
-	-	TRBV5-5	TRBJ2-7	ASSLVGRFIYEQY
few	-	TRBV7-2	TRBJ2-1	ASSPDRETQRNEQF
-	-	TRBV9	TRBJ2-5	ASSVDGRETQY